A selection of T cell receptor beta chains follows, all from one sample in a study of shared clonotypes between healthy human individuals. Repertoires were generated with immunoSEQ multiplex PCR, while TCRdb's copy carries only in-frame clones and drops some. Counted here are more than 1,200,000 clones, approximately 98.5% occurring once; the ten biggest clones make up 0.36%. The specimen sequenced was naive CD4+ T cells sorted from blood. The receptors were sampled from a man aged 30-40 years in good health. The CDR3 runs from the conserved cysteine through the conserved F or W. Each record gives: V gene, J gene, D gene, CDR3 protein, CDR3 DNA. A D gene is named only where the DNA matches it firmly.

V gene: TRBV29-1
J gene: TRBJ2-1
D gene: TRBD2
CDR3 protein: CSVGPGLGTEQFF
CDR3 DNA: TGCAGCGTGGGGCCGGGACTAGGTACTGAGCAGTTCTTC

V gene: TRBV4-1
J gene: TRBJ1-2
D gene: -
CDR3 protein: CASSLDQAGRNGYTF
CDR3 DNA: TGCGCCAGCAGCCTAGACCAGGCCGGTAGGAATGGCTACACCTTC

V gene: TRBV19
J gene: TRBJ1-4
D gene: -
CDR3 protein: CATHFGGATNEKLFF
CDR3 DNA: TGTGCCACCCATTTCGGGGGTGCTACTAATGAAAAACTGTTTTTT

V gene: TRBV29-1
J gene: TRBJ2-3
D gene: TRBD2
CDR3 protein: CSVLGLAETTDTQYF
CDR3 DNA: TGCAGCGTCCTGGGACTAGCGGAGACCACAGATACGCAGTATTTT

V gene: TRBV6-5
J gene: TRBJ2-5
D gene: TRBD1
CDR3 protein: CASLGQGEETQYF
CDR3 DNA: TGTGCCAGCCTGGGACAGGGGGAAGAGACCCAGTACTTC

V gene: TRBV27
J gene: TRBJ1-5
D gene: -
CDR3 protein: CASSPQERLSNQPQHF
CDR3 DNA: TGTGCCAGCAGCCCCCAGGAGAGGCTTAGCAATCAGCCCCAGCATTTT

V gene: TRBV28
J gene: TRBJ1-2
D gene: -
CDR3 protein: CASSGQGSGYTF
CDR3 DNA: TGTGCCAGCAGTGGTCAGGGGTCTGGCTACACCTTC

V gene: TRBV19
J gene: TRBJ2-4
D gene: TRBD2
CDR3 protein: CASSIEWEGSAKNIQYF
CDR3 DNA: TGTGCCAGTAGTATAGAATGGGAGGGCTCGGCCAAAAACATTCAGTACTTC

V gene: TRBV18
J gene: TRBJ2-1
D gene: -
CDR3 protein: CASSGGSGSNEQFF
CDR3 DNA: TGTGCCAGCTCAGGAGGATCCGGGAGTAATGAGCAGTTCTTC

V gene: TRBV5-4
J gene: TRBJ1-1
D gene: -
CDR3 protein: CASSLGDRNTEAFF
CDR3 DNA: TGTGCCAGCAGCTTGGGCGATCGGAACACTGAAGCTTTCTTT

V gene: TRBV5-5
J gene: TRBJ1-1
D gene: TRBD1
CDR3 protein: CASSLGTGPFFF
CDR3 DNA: TGTGCCAGCAGCTTGGGGACAGGACCGTTTTTCTTT

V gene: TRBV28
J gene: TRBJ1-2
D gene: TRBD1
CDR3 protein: CASSAWTGAGYTF
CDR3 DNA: TGTGCCAGCAGTGCCTGGACAGGGGCTGGCTACACCTTC

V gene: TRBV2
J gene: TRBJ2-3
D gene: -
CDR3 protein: CASRLVGDTQYF
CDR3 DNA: TGTGCCAGCCGATTGGTAGGAGATACGCAGTATTTT

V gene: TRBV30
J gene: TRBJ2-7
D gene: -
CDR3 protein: CAWSVGYEQYF
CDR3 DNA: TGTGCCTGGAGTGTTGGATACGAGCAGTACTTC

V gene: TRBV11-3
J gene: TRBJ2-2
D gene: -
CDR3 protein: CASSLYFTGELFF
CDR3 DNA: TGTGCCAGCAGTCTATACTTCACCGGGGAGCTGTTTTTT

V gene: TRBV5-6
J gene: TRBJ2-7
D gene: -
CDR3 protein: CASSRSTREAEQYF
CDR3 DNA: TGTGCCAGCAGCCGTAGTACAAGGGAGGCCGAGCAGTACTTC

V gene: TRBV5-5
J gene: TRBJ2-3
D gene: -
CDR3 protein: CASSLNRYTDTQYF
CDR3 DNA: TGTGCCAGCAGCTTGAACAGATACACAGATACGCAGTATTTT

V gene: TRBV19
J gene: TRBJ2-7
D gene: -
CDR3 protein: CASSRPGRGYEQYF
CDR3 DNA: TGTGCCAGTAGTCGCCCCGGACGAGGCTACGAGCAGTACTTC

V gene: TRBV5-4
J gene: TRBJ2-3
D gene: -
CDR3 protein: CASSPRHQDTQYF
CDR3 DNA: TGTGCCAGCAGCCCCCGGCACCAAGATACGCAGTATTTT

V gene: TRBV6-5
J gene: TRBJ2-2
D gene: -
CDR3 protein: CASSYYTSGELFF
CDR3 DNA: TGTGCCAGCAGTTACTATACTAGCGGGGAGCTGTTTTTT

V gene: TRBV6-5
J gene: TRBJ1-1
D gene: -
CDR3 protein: CASGLRVNTEAFF
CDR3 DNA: TGTGCCAGCGGTCTGAGGGTGAACACTGAAGCTTTCTTT

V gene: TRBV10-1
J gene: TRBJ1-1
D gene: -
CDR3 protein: CASSDPENTEAFF
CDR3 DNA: TGCGCCAGCAGTGACCCCGAGAACACTGAAGCTTTCTTT

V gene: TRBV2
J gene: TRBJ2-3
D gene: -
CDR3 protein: CASSVHPDTQYF
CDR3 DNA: TGTGCCAGCAGTGTTCATCCAGATACGCAGTATTTT

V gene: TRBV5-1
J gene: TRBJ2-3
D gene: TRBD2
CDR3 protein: CASSLEPGLPTDTQYF
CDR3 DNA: TGCGCCAGCAGCCTTGAGCCGGGACTACCCACAGATACGCAGTATTTT

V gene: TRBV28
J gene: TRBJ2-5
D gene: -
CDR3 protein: CASETSRETQYF
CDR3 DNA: TGTGCCAGCGAAACTAGTCGAGAGACCCAGTACTTC

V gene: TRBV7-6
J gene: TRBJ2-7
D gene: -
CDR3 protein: CASGSAYEQYF
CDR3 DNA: TGTGCCAGCGGGAGTGCCTACGAGCAGTACTTC

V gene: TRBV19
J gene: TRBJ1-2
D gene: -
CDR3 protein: CASSGKGQDEDGYTF
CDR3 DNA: TGTGCCAGTAGTGGCAAGGGGCAGGATGAAGACGGCTACACCTTC

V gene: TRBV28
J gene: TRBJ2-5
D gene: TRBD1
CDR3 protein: CATGQGGLKETQYF
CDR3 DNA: TGTGCCACTGGACAGGGGGGCTTAAAAGAGACCCAGTACTTC

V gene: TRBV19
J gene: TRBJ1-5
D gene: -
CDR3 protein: CASSIVTSGNQPQHF
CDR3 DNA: TGTGCCAGTAGTATTGTGACCAGTGGCAATCAGCCCCAGCATTTT

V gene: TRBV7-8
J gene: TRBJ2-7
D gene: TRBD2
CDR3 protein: CASSLAPGLAGVYEQYF
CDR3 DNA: TGTGCCAGCAGCTTAGCGCCAGGACTAGCGGGAGTATACGAGCAGTACTTC

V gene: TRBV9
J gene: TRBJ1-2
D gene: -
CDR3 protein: CASSVRGGGYTF
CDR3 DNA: TGTGCCAGCAGCGTGAGGGGAGGCGGCTACACCTTC

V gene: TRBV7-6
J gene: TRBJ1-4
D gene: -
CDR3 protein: CASSSSRRVDEKLFF
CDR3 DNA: TGTGCCAGCAGCTCGTCAAGGAGGGTGGATGAAAAACTGTTTTTT

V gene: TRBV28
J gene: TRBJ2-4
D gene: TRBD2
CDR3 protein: CASSSLAGVLNIQYF
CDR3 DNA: TGTGCCAGCAGTTCCTTAGCGGGAGTTCTGAACATTCAGTACTTC

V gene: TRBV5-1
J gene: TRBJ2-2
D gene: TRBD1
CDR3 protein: CASSLAQGAMAGELFF
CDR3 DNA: TGCGCCAGCAGCTTAGCACAGGGGGCGATGGCCGGGGAGCTGTTTTTT

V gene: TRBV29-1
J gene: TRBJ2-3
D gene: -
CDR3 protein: CSVGEPGTDTQYF
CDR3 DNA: TGCAGCGTTGGGGAACCAGGAACAGATACGCAGTATTTT

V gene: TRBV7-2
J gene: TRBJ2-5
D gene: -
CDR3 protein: CASSQDREETQYF
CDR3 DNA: TGTGCCAGCAGCCAGGACAGAGAAGAGACCCAGTACTTC

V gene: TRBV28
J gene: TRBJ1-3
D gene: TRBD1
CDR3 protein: CASTPDRGPNSGNTIYF
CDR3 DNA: TGTGCCAGCACCCCGGACAGGGGGCCGAACTCTGGAAACACCATATATTTT

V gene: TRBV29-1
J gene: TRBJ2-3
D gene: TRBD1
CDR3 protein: CSVGRQGNTDTQYF
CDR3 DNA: TGCAGCGTTGGAAGACAGGGAAACACAGATACGCAGTATTTT

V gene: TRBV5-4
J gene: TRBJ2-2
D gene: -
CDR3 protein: CASSFPSPGMGELFF
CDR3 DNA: TGTGCCAGCAGCTTCCCCTCCCCAGGGATGGGGGAGCTGTTTTTT

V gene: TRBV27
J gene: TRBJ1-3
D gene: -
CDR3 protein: CASSSTRAVNSLSSGNTIYF
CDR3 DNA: TGTGCCAGCAGTAGCACGCGGGCAGTTAATTCTTTGAGCTCTGGAAACACCATATATTTT